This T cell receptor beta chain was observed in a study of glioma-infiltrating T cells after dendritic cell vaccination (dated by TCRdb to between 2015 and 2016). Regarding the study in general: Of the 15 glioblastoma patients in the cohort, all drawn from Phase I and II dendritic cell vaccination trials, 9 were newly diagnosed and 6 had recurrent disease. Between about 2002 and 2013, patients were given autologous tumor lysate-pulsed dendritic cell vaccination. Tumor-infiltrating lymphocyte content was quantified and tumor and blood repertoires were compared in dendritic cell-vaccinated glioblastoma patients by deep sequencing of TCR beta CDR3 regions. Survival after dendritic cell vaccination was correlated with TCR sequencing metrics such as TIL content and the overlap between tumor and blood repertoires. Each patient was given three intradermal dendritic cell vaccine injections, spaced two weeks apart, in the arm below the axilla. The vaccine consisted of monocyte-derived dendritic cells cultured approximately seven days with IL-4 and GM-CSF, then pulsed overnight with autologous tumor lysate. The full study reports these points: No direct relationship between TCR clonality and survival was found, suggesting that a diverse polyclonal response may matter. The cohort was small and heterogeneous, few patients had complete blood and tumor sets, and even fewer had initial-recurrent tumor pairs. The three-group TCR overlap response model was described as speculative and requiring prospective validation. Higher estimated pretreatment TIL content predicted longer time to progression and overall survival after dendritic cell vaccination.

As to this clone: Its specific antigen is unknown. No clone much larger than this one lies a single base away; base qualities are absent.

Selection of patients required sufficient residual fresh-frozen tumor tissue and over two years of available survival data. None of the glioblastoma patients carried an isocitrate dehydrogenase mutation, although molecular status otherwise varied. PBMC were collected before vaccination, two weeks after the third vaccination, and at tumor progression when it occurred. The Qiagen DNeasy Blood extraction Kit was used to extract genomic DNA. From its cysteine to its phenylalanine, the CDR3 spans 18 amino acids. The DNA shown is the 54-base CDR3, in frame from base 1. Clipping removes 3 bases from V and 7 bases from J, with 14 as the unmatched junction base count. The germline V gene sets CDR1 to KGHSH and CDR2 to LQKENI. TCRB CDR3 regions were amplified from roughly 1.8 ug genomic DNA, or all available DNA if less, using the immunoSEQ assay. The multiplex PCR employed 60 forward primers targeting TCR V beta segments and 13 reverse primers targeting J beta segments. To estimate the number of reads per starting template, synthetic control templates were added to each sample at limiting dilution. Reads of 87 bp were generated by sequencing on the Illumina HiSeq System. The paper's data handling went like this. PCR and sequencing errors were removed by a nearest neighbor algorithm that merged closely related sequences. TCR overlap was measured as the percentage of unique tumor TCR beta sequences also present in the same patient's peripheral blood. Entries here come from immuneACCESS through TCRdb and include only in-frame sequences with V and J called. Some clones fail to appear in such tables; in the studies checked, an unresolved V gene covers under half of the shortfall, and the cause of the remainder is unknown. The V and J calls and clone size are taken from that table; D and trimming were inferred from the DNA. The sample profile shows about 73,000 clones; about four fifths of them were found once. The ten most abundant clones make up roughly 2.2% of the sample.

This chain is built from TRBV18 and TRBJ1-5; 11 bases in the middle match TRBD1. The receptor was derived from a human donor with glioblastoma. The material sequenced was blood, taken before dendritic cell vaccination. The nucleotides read TGTGCCAGCTCACCGTCGGCCAGGACAGGGGGCCAAGTACAGCCCCAGCATTTT. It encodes CASSPSARTGGQVQPQHF.